This record looks at one TCR beta chain sequence and its context. Antigen: not known. This entry belongs to a study of cytomegalovirus exposure and HLA in healthy donors. Study-wide context: HLA-typed donors were the source of approximately 88 million unique TCRs, which an early data release held. Study results and caveats: Overall, some 160 TCR beta chains were annotated as cytomegalovirus-associated.

Despite likely unrecorded immune exposures, the donors were nominally healthy at the time of sampling. Primers: 60 Vbeta forward and 13 Jbeta reverse. Here immunoSEQ multiplex PCR was the method, and the copy in TCRdb shows in-frame clones only, minus some. The profile shows roughly 100,000 clones, roughly three quarters of them singletons. Per the germline V gene, CDR1 is MDHEN and CDR2 is SYDVKM. Trimming left V 2 bases short and J 2 bases short, with 11 bases between. The CDR3 extends over 15 amino acids. The rearrangement links TRBV28 to TRBJ2-3; D gene unclear. The source of this sequence is a female donor in good health and CMV-seronegative. Sequenced: PBMCs. CDR3 loop: CASSLLGSNTDTQYF. DNA of the CDR3: TGTGCCAGCAGTTTACTGGGCAGTAACACAGATACGCAGTATTTT.